These 17 T cell receptor beta chains came from one sample sequenced in a study of a mutant IDH1 vaccine in newly diagnosed glioma. Described time point: week 35, safety follow-up. Vaccination comprised doses that each held 300 ug of mutant IDH1 20-mer peptide, plus topical imiquimod. Their antigens are not known. Libraries were prepared by immunoSEQ multiplex PCR; TCRdb keeps only in-frame clonotypes and omits some of them. Altogether tens of thousands of clones are present, around 85% being singletons, with the ten largest covering roughly 1.6%. This sample comprised PBMCs, obtained from a glioma patient whose treatment included an IDH1 peptide vaccine. These receptors were collected from a man in his forties with glioma.

This clone was recorded once. The V gene is TRBV27, the J gene TRBJ2-7; TRBD2 matches 8 bases. Germline assignment: CDR1 MNHEY and CDR2 SMNVEV (reference sequence). The CDR3 sequence is 18 residues long. Unmatched junction bases numbered 21, after V lost 6 bases and J lost 5 bases. In DNA, the CDR3 is TGTGCCAGCAGCCCCACCGGGGAAAAGCGGGAGCTTGGTGACGAGCAGTACTTC. It encodes CASSPTGEKRELGDEQYF.

This chain links TRBV11-1 with TRBJ2-1, with 9 bases aligning to TRBD1. The germline CDR1 and CDR2 sequences are SGHAT and FQDESV (reference sequence). The CDR3 is made up of 15 amino acids. With V trimmed by 6 bases and J by 7 bases, 10 bases remained unmatched. The DNA for the CDR3 is TGTGCCAGCAGTTCAGGACAGGGGAGGTATAATGAGCAGTTCTTC. Translated, it gives CASSSGQGRYNEQFF.

J is TRBJ2-2 and V is TRBV15; a possible D gene is TRBD1 (5 bases). The V end was cut by 0 bases, the J end by 0 bases, with 8 bases between. The CDR3 totals 16 residues. Germline CDR1 LNHNV, CDR2 YYDKDF (reference sequence). This CDR3 is CATSRDGHTNTGELFF. CDR3 sequence (DNA): TGTGCCACCAGCAGAGACGGACATACGAACACCGGGGAGCTGTTTTTT.

This chain joins TRBV30 and TRBJ1-3; no firm D call. Germline V gene data show CDR1 as GTSNPN and CDR2 as SVGIG (reference sequence). Trimming left V 4 bases short and J 0 bases short, with 13 bases between. The CDR3 loop spans 15 amino acids. The CDR3 bases are TGTGCCTGGATCGACCAGGAGCCCTCTGGAAACACCATATATTTT. Translation gives CAWIDQEPSGNTIYF.

The gene calls are TRBV19 and TRBJ1-2; D may be TRBD1 (6 bases). This CDR3 has 13 amino acids. V lost 4 bases, J lost 6 bases, and 12 bases lay in between. Germline assignment: CDR1 LNHDA and CDR2 SQIVND (reference sequence). The CDR3 coding sequence is TGTGCCAGTAGTAAACAGGGCTATAATGGCTACACCTTC. As protein: CASSKQGYNGYTF.

V and J are TRBV4-1 and TRBJ2-2, with unresolved D. Per germline, CDR1 MGHRA and CDR2 YSYEKL. V lost 0 bases and J lost 4, with 12 bases in between. The CDR3 contains 16 residues. CDR3 sequence (DNA): TGCGCCAGCAGCCAAGATCGCACAGTGCGCACCGGGGAGCTGTTTTTT. Translation gives CASSQDRTVRTGELFF.

The V and J genes are TRBV11-2 and TRBJ1-1; D is possibly TRBD1 (6 bases). The CDR3 covers 16 residues. The V end lost 5 bases, the J end lost 4 bases, and 20 bases lay between the germline ends. The germline V gene encodes CDR1 SGHAT and CDR2 FQNNGV. The CDR3 nucleotides read TGTGCCAGCAGCCCAAATACAGGGCCCGGGGGCACTGAAGCTTTCTTT. This encodes CASSPNTGPGGTEAFF.

The chain uses TRBV5-4 and TRBJ2-7; possibly TRBD1 for D (5 bases). The ends were cut back, 10 bases at V and 4 bases at J, with 15 bases in the middle. Looked up from germline, CDR1 is SGHNT and CDR2 is YYREEE (reference sequence). This CDR3 comprises 12 residues. In DNA, the CDR3 is TGTGCCGTCAGGGTTGGCAAATACGAGCAGTACTTC. Translation: CAVRVGKYEQYF.

This clone showed up just once. The chain couples TRBV19 to TRBJ2-1, with a tentative D call TRBD1 (6 bases). V was shortened by 7 bases and J by 1 base, with 8 bases between the two germline ends. This CDR3 region has 13 residues. Germline-derived CDR1 and CDR2 are LNHDA and SQIVND (reference sequence). The CDR3 region is CASNQGSYNEQFF. As DNA, the CDR3 is TGTGCCAGTAATCAGGGGTCCTACAATGAGCAGTTCTTC.

The V gene is TRBV14, the J gene TRBJ2-5; possibly TRBD1 or TRBD2 for D (5 bases each). The CDR3 runs 16 residues. With 1 base removed from V and 4 bases from J, the gap between germline ends came to 16 bases. Germline V gives CDR1 SGHDN, CDR2 FVKESK. CDR3 DNA sequence: TGTGCCAGCAGCCAAGCCCTCATGGGACGGGGAGAGACCCAGTACTTC. Translating it yields CASSQALMGRGETQYF.

The V call is TRBV19, the J call TRBJ2-7; tentatively, D is TRBD1 (6 bases). Germline V gene lookup returns CDR1 LNHDA and CDR2 SQIVND (reference sequence). The V and J ends lost 3 bases and 2 bases respectively, with 8 bases between them. This CDR3 has 13 amino acids. The CDR3 loop reads CASSIDRTYEQYF. The CDR3 DNA is TGTGCCAGTAGTATTGACAGGACCTACGAGCAGTACTTC. Full variable domain (rest looked up from reference TRBV19 and TRBJ2-7): DGGITQSPKYLFRKEGQNVTLSCEQNLNHDAMYWYRQDPGQGLRLIYYSQIVNDFQKGDIAEGYSVSREKKESFPLTVTSAQKNPTAFYLCASSIDRTYEQYFGPGTRLTVT.

This clone was observed once. The rearrangement links TRBV6-1 to TRBJ1-1; tentatively, D is TRBD1 (5 bases). This CDR3 is 13 amino acids long. V lost 6 bases and J 13 bases, leaving 21 bases between the germline ends. Germline CDR1 and CDR2: MNHNS and SASEGT. The DNA of the CDR3 is TGTGCCAGCAGGGCAGGGACGGCCAAGCGCGGTTTCTTT. Translated, it gives CASRAGTAKRGFF.

The chain links TRBV5-1 to TRBJ1-3; D call uncertain. This CDR3 spans 14 amino acids. In germline, CDR1 is SGHRS, CDR2 YFSETQ. V lost 0 bases and J 0 bases, leaving 4 bases between the germline ends. The CDR3 loop reads CASSLDPSGNTIYF. CDR3 coding DNA: TGCGCCAGCAGCTTGGATCCCTCTGGAAACACCATATATTTT.

A remark on this clone: No DNA is shown, since the ends of the CDR3 on it are uncertain; the CDR3 is the one TCRdb lists. V gene TRBV14 combines with J gene TRBJ2-7; the table's D call, TRBD2, was not checked against the DNA. The CDR3 is 14 residues long, counting both termini. The germline CDR1 and CDR2 sequences are SGHDN and FVKESK. The CDR3 is CASSPGGGRAGQYF.

This rearrangement joins TRBV19 to TRBJ1-5; D is undetermined. This CDR3 comprises 14 residues. Deletions cut 3 bases from V and 4 bases from J, with 10 bases between. The germline gives CDR1 LNHDA, CDR2 SQIVND (reference sequence). The CDR3 DNA reads as TGTGCCAGTAGTATGATGGCGAGGAATCAGCCCCAGCATTTT. It codes for CASSMMARNQPQHF.

The sample holds one count of this clone. The chain joins TRBV4-1 to TRBJ2-3; the D is unclear. V dropped 0 bases and J dropped 10 bases, with 14 bases sitting between them. CDR1 and CDR2 from the germline V gene are MGHRA and YSYEKL. This CDR3 comprises 14 residues. The CDR3 sequence is CASSQDGGVIAQYF. As DNA, the CDR3 is TGCGCCAGCAGCCAAGATGGCGGAGTTATCGCGCAGTATTTT.

V gene TRBV7-2 combines with J gene TRBJ2-1; 12 nucleotides line up with TRBD2. V gave up 7 bases and J gave up 7 bases; unmatched junction bases: 8. Germline V gene lookup returns CDR1 SGHTA and CDR2 FQGNSA. The CDR3 spans 15 residues. The CDR3 region is CASTFRTSGTNEQFF. Here the CDR3 DNA reads TGTGCCAGCACCTTCAGGACTAGCGGGACTAATGAGCAGTTCTTC.